This T cell receptor (beta chain) is drawn from a study of blood T cell repertoires in COVID-19. Study-level background: Specimens from acute and convalescent COVID-19 originated in the United States, Italy and Spain. PBMCs, B-cell-depleted T cells, or T cells provided the cDNA or gDNA that made up the material.

Authors' data handling: Estimation of nucleated cell counts relied on the amplification of reference gene primers. Profiling relied on immunoSEQ multiplex PCR, and the TCRdb table lists in-frame clones only, not all of them. The V and J calls and clone size were taken over from that table, and D and trimming were inferred from the DNA. This table holds 150,000 to 200,000 clones, about 86% found once. The CDR3 consists of 14 residues. The germline CDR1 and CDR2 sequences are LGHDT and YNNKEL (reference sequence). Trimming removed 2 bases from V and 6 bases from J, with 10 bases in between. The chain couples TRBV3-1 (or the pseudogene TRBV3-2) to TRBJ1-4; D gene unclear. The clonotype comes from a human donor with acute or convalescent COVID-19. The donor label of this sample is uncertain. Sequenced material: peripheral blood. In DNA, the CDR3 is TGTGCCAGCAGCCAAAACTACGCGGATGAAAAACTGTTTTTT. Its translation: CASSQNYADEKLFF.